This T cell receptor beta chain appears in the sequencing data of a study of T cells after yellow fever vaccination. Findings of the study overall: Most primary-vaccination clones reappeared after the booster (about 97% CD4, around 88% CD8).

Germline V lookup: CDR1 SQVTM, CDR2 ANQGSEA. V lost 6 bases to trimming and J lost 5 bases; unmatched junction nucleotides: 9. The CDR3 runs 14 residues. For this clonotype: Its antigen is undetermined.

For TCR, cDNA came from 5'RACE template switching, which added a universal primer site and UMIs. One entry per CDR3 protein, called by TCRdb with MiXCR from the 5' RACE reads. Of around 350,000 distinct CDR3 sequences in the sample, 6.2% were seen once. The receptor was isolated from a man aged 25 to 40 who received the YFV17D yellow fever vaccine. The sample in question was PBMCs, obtained 5 days after the yellow fever booster vaccination. The chain joins TRBV29-1 to TRBJ2-2; 7 nucleotides line up with TRBD1. This CDR3 reads CSVLTGDRTGELFF. In nucleotides, the CDR3 is TGCAGCGTCCTAACAGGGGACCGTACCGGGGAGCTGTTTTTT.